This TCR beta chain was documented in a study of vaccination effects on CD4 cells after COVID-19. Study-wide background: Two convalescent patients were sampled 16 days and one week before vaccination.

With about 9 days of culture completed, CD4+ T cells were isolated. The individual was infected with SARS-CoV-2 between March and December 2020, as confirmed by PCR. Clones were sequenced by immunoSEQ multiplex PCR, and TCRdb holds only the in-frame ones, with some missing. The sample lists 45,000 to 60,000 clones, 75% to 80% occurring once. Of note for this clone: Its antigen is currently unknown.

Study-wide results and limits: Late in the post-vaccination period, infection-induced and vaccine-induced clones underwent marked clonal contraction.

This sequence originates from a human donor who had a prior SARS-CoV-2 infection. The sequences come from CD4+ T cells from PBMCs cultured without peptide, collected before COVID-19 vaccination.

Written as DNA, the CDR3 is TGCGCCAGCAGCCAAACAGGGACAGGGGTTAATGGCTACACCTTC. Its translation: CASSQTGTGVNGYTF. The chain links TRBV5-1 to TRBJ1-2; 10 nucleotides line up with TRBD1. Trimming removed 4 bases from V and 6 bases from J; junction bases left unmatched: 9. Germline CDR1 reads SGHRS; CDR2 reads YFSETQ. This CDR3 is built from 15 residues.